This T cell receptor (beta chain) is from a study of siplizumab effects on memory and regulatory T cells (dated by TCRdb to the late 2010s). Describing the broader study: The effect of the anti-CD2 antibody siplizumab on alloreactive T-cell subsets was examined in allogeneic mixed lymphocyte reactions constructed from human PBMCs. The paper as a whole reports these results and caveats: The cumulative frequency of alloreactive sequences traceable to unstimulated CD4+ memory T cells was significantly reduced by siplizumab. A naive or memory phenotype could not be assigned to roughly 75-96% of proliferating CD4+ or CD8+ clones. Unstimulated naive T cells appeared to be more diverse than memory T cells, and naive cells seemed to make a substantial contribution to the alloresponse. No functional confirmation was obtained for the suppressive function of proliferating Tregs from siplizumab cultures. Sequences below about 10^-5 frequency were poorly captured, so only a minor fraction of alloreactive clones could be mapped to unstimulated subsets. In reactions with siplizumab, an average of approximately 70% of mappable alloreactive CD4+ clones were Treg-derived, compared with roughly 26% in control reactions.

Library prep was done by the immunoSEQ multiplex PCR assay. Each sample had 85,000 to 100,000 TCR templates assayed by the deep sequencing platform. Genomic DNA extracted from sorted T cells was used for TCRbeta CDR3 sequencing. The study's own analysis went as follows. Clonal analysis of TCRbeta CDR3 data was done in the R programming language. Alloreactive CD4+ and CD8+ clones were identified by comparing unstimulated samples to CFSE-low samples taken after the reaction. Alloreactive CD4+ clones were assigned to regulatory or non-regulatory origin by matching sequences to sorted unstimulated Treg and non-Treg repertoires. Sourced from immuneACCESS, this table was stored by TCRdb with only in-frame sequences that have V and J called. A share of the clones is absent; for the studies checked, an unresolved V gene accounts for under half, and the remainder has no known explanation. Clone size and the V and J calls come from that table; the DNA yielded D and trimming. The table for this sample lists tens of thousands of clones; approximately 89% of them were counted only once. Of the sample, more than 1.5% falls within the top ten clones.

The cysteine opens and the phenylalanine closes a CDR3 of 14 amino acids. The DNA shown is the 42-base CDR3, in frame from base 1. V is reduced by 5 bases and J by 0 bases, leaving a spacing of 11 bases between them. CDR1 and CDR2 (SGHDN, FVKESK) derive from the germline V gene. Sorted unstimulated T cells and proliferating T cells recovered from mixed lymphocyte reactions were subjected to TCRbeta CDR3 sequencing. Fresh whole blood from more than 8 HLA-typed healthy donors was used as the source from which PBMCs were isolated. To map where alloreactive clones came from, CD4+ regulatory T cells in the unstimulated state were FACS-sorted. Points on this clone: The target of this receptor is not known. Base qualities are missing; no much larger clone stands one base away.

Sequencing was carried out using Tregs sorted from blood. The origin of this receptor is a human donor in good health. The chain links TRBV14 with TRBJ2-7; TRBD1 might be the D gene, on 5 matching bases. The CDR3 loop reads CASSGHKSSYEQYF. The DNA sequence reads TGTGCCAGCAGCGGACATAAGAGCTCCTACGAGCAGTACTTC.